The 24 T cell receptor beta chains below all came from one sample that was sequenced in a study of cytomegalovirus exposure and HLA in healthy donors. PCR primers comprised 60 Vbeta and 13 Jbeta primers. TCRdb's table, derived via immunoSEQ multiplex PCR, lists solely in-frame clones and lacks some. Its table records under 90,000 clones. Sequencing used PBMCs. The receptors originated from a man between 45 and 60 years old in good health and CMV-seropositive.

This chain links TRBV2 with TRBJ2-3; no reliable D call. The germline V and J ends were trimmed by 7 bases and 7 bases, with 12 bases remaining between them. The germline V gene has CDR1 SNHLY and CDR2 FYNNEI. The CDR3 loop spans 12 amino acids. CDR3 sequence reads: CASTGGSYTQYF. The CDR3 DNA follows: TGTGCCAGCACCGGCGGCTCCTATACGCAGTATTTT.

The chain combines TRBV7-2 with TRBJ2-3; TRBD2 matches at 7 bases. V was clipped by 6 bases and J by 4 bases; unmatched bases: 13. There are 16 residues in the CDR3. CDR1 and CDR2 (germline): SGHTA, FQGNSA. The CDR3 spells CASRGGPGGGADTQYF. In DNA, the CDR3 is TGTGCCAGCAGGGGCGGACCGGGGGGAGGCGCAGATACGCAGTATTTT. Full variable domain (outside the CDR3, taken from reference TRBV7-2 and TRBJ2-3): GAGVSQSPSNKVTEKGKDVELRCDPISGHTALYWYRQSLGQGLEFLIYFQGNSAPDKSGLPSDRFSAERTGGSVSTLTIQRTQQEDSAVYLCASRGGPGGGADTQYFGPGTRLTVL.

In DNA form, the CDR3 reads TGTGCCAGCAGTGAAGCGGCCGGCTACTCAGGGACCCAGTACTTC. It translates to CASSEAAGYSGTQYF. J is TRBJ2-5 and V is TRBV6-1; D ambiguous. The CDR3 covers 15 residues. Germline assignment: CDR1 MNHNS and CDR2 SASEGT. V gave up 0 bases and J gave up 7 bases, with 15 bases separating them.

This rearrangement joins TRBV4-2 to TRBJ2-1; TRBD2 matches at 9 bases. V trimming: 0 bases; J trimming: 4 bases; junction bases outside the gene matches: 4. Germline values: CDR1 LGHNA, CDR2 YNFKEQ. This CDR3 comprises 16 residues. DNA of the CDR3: TGTGCCAGCAGCCAAGAGCGGGGGGGCATATACAATGAGCAGTTCTTC. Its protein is CASSQERGGIYNEQFF.

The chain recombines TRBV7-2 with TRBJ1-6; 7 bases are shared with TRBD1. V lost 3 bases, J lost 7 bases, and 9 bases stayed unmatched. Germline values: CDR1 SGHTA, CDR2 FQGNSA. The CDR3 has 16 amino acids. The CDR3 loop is CASSFPTGTANSPLHF. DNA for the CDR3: TGTGCCAGCAGCTTCCCTACCGGGACAGCCAATTCACCCCTCCACTTT.

The CDR3 is CASSAQPRTGDEQYF. The CDR3 bases are TGTGCCAGCAGCGCCCAGCCGAGGACCGGGGACGAGCAGTACTTC. This rearrangement joins TRBV11-2 to TRBJ2-7; a weak D match, TRBD2 (5 bases). This CDR3 has 15 amino acids. Per germline, CDR1 SGHAT and CDR2 FQNNGV. Trimming removed 5 bases from V and 5 bases from J, with 19 bases in between. The full variable domain, with the rest looked up from reference TRBV11-2 and TRBJ2-7, is EAGVAQSPRYKIIEKRQSVAFWCNPISGHATLYWYQQILGQGPKLLIQFQNNGVVDDSQLPKDRFSAERLKGVDSTLKIQPAKLEDSAVYLCASSAQPRTGDEQYFGPGTRLTVT.

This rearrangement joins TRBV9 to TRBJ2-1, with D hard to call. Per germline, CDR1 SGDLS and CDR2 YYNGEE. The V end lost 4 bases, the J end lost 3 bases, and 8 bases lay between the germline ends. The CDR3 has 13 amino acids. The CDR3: CASSFSHYNEQFF. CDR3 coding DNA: TGTGCCAGCAGCTTCAGTCACTACAATGAGCAGTTCTTC.

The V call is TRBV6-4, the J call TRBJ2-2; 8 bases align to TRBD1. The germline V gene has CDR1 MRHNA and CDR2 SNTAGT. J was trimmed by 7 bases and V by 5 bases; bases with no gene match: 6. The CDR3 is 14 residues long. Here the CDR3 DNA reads TGTGCCAGCAGTACGACAGGGGAAGGCGGGGAGCTGTTTTTT. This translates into CASSTTGEGGELFF.

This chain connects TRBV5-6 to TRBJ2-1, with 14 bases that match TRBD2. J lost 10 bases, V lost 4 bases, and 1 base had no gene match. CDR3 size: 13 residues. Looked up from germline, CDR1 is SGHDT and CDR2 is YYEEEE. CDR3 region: CASSGLAGGEQFF. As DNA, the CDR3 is TGTGCCAGCAGCGGACTAGCGGGAGGAGAGCAGTTCTTC.

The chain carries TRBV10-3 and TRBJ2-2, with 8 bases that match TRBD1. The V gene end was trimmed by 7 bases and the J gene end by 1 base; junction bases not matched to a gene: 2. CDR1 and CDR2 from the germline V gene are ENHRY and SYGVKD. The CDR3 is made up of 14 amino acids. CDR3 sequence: CAITGTGNTGELFF. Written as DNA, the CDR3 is TGTGCCATCACCGGGACAGGGAACACCGGGGAGCTGTTTTTT.

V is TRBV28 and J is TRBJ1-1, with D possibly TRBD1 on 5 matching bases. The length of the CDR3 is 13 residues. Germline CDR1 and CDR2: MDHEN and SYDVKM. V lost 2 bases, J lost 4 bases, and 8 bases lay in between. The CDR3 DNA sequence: TGTGCCAGCAGTTTAATGGGGCCCACTGAAGCTTTCTTT. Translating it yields CASSLMGPTEAFF.

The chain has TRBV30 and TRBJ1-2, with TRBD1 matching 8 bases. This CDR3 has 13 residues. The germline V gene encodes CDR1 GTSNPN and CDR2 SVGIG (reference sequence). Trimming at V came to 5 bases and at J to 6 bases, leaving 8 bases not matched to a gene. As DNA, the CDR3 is TGTGCCTGGGCCGGAGACAGGGGCGATGGCTACACCTTC. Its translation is CAWAGDRGDGYTF.

The CDR3 region has the DNA TGTGCCAGCAGCTCCCTCGAAAACATTCAGTACTTC. This gives the protein CASSSLENIQYF. The chain uses TRBV7-8 and TRBJ2-4; D not resolved. V was trimmed by 4 bases and J by 5 bases, leaving 6 bases between them. Looked up from germline, CDR1 is SGHVS and CDR2 is FQNEAQ. This CDR3 is built from 12 residues. Full variable domain (missing parts from reference TRBV7-8 and TRBJ2-4): GAGVSQSPRYKVAKRGQDVALRCDPISGHVSLFWYQQALGQGPEFLTYFQNEAQLDKSGLPSDRFFAERPEGSVSTLKIQRTQQEDSAVYLCASSSLENIQYFGAGTRLSVL.

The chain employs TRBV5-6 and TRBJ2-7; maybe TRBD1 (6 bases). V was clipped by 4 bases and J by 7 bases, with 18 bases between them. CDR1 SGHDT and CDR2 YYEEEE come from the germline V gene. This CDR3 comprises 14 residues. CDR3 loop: CASSHASGVGEQYF. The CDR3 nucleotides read TGTGCCAGCAGCCACGCCTCAGGGGTCGGGGAGCAGTACTTC.

The CDR3 region has the DNA TGTGCCTGGAACCGACCCGGGGGAGAGACCCAGTACTTC. This translates into CAWNRPGGETQYF. The V call is TRBV30, the J call TRBJ2-5, with D possibly matching TRBD2 (6 bases). Germline V lookup: CDR1 GTSNPN, CDR2 SVGIG (reference sequence). This CDR3 has 13 residues. V shed 4 bases and J shed 4 bases, with 13 bases lying between them.

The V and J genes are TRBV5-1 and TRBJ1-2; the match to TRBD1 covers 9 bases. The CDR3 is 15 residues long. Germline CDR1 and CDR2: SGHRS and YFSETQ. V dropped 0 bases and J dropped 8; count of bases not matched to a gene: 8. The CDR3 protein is CASSLVAGQGQGYTF. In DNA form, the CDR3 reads TGCGCCAGCAGCTTGGTGGCGGGACAGGGTCAAGGCTACACCTTC. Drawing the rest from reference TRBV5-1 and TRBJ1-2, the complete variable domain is KAGVTQTPRYLIKTRGQQVTLSCSPISGHRSVSWYQQTPGQGLQFLFEYFSETQRNKGNFPGRFSGRQFSNSRSEMNVSTLELGDSALYLCASSLVAGQGQGYTFGSGTRLTVV.

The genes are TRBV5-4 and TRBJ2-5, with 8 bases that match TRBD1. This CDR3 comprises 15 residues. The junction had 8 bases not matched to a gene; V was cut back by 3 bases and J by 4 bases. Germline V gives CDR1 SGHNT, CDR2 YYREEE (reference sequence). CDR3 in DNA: TGTGCCAGCAGCTATCGGACAGGGAAGGGAGAGACCCAGTACTTC. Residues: CASSYRTGKGETQYF.

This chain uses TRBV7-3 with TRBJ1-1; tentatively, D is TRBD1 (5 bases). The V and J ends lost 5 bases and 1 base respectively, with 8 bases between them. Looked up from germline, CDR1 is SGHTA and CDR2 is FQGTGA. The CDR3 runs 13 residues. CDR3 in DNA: TGTGCCAGCAGCCTTCAGGGGAACACTGAAGCTTTCTTT. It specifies CASSLQGNTEAFF.

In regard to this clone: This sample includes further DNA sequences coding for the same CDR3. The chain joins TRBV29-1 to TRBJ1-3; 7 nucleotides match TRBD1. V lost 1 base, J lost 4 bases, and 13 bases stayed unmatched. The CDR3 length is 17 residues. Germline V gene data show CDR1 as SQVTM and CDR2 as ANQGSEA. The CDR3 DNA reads TGCAGCGTTGAAGGAAGGGGACAGACGAACTCCGGAAACACCATATATTTT. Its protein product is CSVEGRGQTNSGNTIYF.

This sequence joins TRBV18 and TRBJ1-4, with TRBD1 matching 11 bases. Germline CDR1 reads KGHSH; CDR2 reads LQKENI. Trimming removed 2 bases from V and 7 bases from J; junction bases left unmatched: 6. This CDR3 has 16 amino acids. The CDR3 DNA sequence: TGTGCCAGCTCACCATCAACCGGGACAGGGGGTGAAAAACTGTTTTTT. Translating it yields CASSPSTGTGGEKLFF.

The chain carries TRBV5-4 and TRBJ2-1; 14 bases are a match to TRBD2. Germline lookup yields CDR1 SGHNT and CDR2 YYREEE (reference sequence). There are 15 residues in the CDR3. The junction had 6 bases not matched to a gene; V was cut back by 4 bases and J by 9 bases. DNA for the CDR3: TGTGCCAGCAGCCCGACTAGCGGGAGGGCCGGTGAGCAGTTCTTC. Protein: CASSPTSGRAGEQFF.

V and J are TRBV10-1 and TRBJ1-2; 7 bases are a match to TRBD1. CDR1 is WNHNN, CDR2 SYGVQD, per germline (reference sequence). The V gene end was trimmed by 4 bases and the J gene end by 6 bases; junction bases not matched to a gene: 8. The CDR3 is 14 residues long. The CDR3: CASSVSRDRDGYTF. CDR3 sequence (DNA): TGCGCCAGCAGTGTTTCCCGGGACAGAGATGGCTACACCTTC.

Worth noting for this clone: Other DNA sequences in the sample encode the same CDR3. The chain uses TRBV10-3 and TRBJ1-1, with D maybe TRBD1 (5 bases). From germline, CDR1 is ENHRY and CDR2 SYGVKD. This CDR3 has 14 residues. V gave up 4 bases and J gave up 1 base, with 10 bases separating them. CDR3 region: CAISVDQGNTEAFF. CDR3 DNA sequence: TGTGCCATCAGTGTTGACCAGGGGAACACTGAAGCTTTCTTT.

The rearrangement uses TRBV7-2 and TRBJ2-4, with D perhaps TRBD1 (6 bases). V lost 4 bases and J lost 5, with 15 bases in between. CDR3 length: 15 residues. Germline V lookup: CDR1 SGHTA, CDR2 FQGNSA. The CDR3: CASSSGVGAQNIQYF. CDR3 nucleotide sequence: TGTGCCAGCAGCTCAGGGGTAGGGGCGCAAAACATTCAGTACTTC.